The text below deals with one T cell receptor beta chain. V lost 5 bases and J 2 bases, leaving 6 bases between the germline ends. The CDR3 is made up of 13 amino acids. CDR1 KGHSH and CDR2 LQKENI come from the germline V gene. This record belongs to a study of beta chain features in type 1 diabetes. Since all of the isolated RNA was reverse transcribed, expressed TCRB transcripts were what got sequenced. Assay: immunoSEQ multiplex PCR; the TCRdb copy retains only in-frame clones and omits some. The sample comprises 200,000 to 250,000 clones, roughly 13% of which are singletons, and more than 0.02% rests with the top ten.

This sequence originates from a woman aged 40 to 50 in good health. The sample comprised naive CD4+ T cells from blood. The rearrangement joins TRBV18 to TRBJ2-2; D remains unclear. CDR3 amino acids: CASSYVNTGELFF. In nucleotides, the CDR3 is TGTGCCAGCTCATATGTAAACACCGGGGAGCTGTTTTTT.